Described below is a single T cell receptor (beta chain) sequence and its context. The antigen is unknown. While CD8+ and CD4+ T cells were isolated negatively, TEMRA cells were enriched by FACS. After extraction with the RNeasy kit, roughly 0.45 to 1 ug of the RNA was reverse transcribed using random hexamers. TCRdb passed the immunoSEQ multiplex PCR reads through MiXCR, listing each CDR3 protein once. The data contain tens of thousands of distinct CDR3 sequences, 96% of them singletons. This CDR3 is 15 amino acids long. Germline V lookup: CDR1 MNHEY, CDR2 SVGAGI. V was shortened by 4 bases and J by 2 bases, with 15 bases between the two germline ends. The data derive from a study of CD8 T cells in Susac syndrome. Study outcomes and limitations: Among active patients and in TEMRA cells, CD8+ clonal expansion in Susac reached its peak.

The sequencing sample was made of CD8+ T cells from PBMCs. The chain is built from TRBV6-5 and TRBJ2-7; D call uncertain. The receptor's source is a human donor with Susac syndrome. CDR3 amino acids: CASSLTSFPAYEQYF. In DNA form, the CDR3 reads TGTGCCAGCAGTTTAACGTCGTTCCCCGCCTACGAGCAGTACTTC.